Detailed here is one TCR beta chain. CDR1 and CDR2 from the germline V gene are SGHTA and FQGNSA. There are 13 residues in the CDR3. Trimming left V 3 bases short and J 4 bases short, with 7 bases between. This sample was included in a study of blood T cell repertoires in COVID-19. Study in general: Some COVID-19 samples were acute and others convalescent; all came from the United States, Italy and Spain. Sample material is recorded as cDNA or gDNA derived from T cells, B-cell-depleted T cells, or PBMCs.

In the study's own analysis: The assay estimated nucleated cells by amplifying reference gene primers. Sequencing was performed with immunoSEQ multiplex PCR; in TCRdb, only in-frame clones are kept and a portion is missing. The DNA gave D and trimming, while V, J and clone size come from that table. The sample lists roughly 54,000 clones, around nine tenths occurring once. The V gene is TRBV7-2, the J gene TRBJ1-5; TRBD1 might be the D (6 bases). The source is a man between 50 and 59 years old with acute or convalescent COVID-19. Material: peripheral blood. This chain's CDR3 is CASSFTGNQPQHF. The CDR3 bases are TGTGCCAGCAGCTTCACAGGGAATCAGCCCCAGCATTTT.